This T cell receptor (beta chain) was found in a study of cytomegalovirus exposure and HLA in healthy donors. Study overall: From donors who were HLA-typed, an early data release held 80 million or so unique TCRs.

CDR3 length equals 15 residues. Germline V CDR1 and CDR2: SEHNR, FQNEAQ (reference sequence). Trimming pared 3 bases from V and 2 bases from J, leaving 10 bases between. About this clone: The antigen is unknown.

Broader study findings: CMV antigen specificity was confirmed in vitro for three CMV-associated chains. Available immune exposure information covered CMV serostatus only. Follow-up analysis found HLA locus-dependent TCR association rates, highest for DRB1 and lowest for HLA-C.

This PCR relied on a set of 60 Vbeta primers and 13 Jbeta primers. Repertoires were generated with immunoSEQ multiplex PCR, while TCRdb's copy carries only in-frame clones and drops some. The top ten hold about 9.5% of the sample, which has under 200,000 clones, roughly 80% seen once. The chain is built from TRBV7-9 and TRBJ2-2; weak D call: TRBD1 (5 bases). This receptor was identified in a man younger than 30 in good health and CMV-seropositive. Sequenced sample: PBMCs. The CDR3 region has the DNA TGTGCCAGCAGCTTCTTGACAGTTAACACCGGGGAGCTGTTTTTT. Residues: CASSFLTVNTGELFF.